The next 2 T cell receptor beta chains were all read from a single sample in a study of radiotherapy plus CTLA-4 blockade in lung cancer. Sequencing used immunoSEQ multiplex PCR; TCRdb keeps in-frame clones, though not all of them. This repertoire shows about 29,000 clones, more than 80% found once; its top ten account for 20% to 25%. Sequenced material: peripheral blood, taken from a patient treated with radiotherapy plus ipilimumab. Receptors originate from a human donor with non-small cell lung cancer that progressed on radiotherapy plus ipilimumab.

J is TRBJ1-1 and V is TRBV4-1; D is perhaps TRBD1 (6 bases). Germline loops: CDR1 MGHRA, CDR2 YSYEKL. The V end lost 2 bases, the J end lost 1 base, and 14 bases lay between the germline ends. The CDR3 consists of 16 residues. The CDR3 region is CASSQRRGGANTEAFF. The CDR3 nucleotides are TGCGCCAGCAGCCAACGCAGGGGCGGTGCGAACACTGAAGCTTTCTTT.

The chain links TRBV12-5 to TRBJ2-7; TRBD2 matches at 7 bases. The length of the CDR3 is 16 residues. Trimming cost V 6 bases and J 0 bases; bases outside gene matches: 11. The V gene's germline CDR1 is LGHNT and CDR2 FRNRAP. The CDR3 bases are TGTGCTAGTGGACCCGGACGGGGGGAATCCTCCTACGAGCAGTACTTC. It encodes CASGPGRGESSYEQYF.